This TCR beta chain was recovered during a study of response to subunit inactivated influenza vaccine. MiXCR was run by TCRdb on the RT-PCR reads, yielding one entry per CDR3 protein. The data show roughly 570,000 distinct CDR3 sequences, 10% to 15% seen once. Sequenced here: PBMCs from blood, sampled about 40 days after vaccination. The clonotype was recovered from a man aged 45-65 years who received an inactivated influenza vaccine.

The CDR3 sequence: CASSVGTSGGVSYNEQFF. Written as DNA, the CDR3 is TGTGCCAGCAGCGTAGGGACTAGCGGGGGGGTCTCCTACAATGAGCAGTTCTTC. J is TRBJ2-1 and V is TRBV9, with TRBD2 matching over 15 bases. The CDR3 spans 18 residues. V was pared by 0 bases and J by 0 bases, with 1 base of the junction left unmatched. Germline values: CDR1 SGDLS, CDR2 YYNGEE. Looking up the rest from reference TRBV9 and TRBJ2-1 gives the full variable domain: DSGVTQTPKHLITATGQRVTLRCSPRSGDLSVYWYQQSLDQGLQFLIQYYNGEERAKGNILERFSAQQFPDLHSELNLSSLELGDSALYFCASSVGTSGGVSYNEQFFGPGTRLTVL.